This T cell receptor (beta chain) was recorded in a study of blood T cell repertoires in COVID-19. Study-wide context: Both acute and convalescent COVID-19 samples were obtained from the United States, Italy and Spain. T cells, B-cell-depleted T cells, or PBMCs supplied cDNA or gDNA.

Seattle-derived patients entered the study during active infection and were followed longitudinally. Methods used by the authors: Reference gene primer amplification in the assay estimated nucleated cell counts. Sequencing used immunoSEQ multiplex PCR; TCRdb keeps in-frame clones, though not all of them. From that table come the V and J calls and clone size; the DNA was used to work out D and trimming. The sample consists of just under 350,000 clones, roughly 90% of them appearing once. In germline, CDR1 is GTSNPN, CDR2 SVGIG (reference sequence). Trimming left V 0 bases short and J 6 bases short, with 12 bases between. The CDR3 length is 13 residues.

This receptor was taken from a woman in her 70s with COVID-19, enrolled during active disease. The sample comprised peripheral blood. The chain combines TRBV30 with TRBJ2-7, with D perhaps TRBD2 (6 bases). The CDR3 spells CAWSVRSGGEQYF. The DNA of the CDR3 is TGTGCCTGGAGTGTACGGTCCGGGGGCGAGCAGTACTTC.